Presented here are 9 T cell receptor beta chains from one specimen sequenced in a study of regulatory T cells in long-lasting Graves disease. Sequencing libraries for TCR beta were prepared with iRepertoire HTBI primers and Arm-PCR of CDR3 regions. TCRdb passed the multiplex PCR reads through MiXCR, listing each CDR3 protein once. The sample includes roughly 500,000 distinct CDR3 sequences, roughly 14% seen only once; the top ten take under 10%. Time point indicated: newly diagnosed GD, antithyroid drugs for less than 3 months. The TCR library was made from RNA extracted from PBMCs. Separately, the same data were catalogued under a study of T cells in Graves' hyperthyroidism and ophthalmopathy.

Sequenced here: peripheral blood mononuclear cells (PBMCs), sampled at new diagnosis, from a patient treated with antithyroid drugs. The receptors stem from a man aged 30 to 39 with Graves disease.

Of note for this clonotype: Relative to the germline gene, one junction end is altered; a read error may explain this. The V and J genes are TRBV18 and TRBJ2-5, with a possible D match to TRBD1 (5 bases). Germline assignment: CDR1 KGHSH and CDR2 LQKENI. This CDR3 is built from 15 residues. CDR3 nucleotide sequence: TGTGCCAGCACACCTAGGCAGGGTCCCCAAGAGACCCAGTACTTC. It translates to CASTPRQGPQETQYF.

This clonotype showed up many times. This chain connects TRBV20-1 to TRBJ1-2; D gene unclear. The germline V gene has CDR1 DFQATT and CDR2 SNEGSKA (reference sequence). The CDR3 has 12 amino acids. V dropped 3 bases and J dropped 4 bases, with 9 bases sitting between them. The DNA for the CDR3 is TGCAGTGCTAGCCCCGACCTCTATGGCTACACCTTC. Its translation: CSASPDLYGYTF.

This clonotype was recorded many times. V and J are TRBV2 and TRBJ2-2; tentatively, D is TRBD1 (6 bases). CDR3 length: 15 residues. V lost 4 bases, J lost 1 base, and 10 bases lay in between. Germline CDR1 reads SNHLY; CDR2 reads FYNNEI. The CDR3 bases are TGTGCCAGCAGTGTCCTAGGGGGGAACACCGGGGAGCTGTTTTTT. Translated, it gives CASSVLGGNTGELFF.

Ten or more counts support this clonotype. Here the CDR3 DNA reads TGTGCCAGCAGCTTAGACGGGGTTACTACCGGGGAGCTGTTTTTT. It encodes CASSLDGVTTGELFF. The rearrangement joins TRBV7-2 to TRBJ2-2, with D tentatively TRBD2 (5 bases). Germline V CDR1 and CDR2: SGHTA, FQGNSA. V gave up 1 base and J gave up 5 bases, with 11 bases separating them. This CDR3 spans 15 amino acids.

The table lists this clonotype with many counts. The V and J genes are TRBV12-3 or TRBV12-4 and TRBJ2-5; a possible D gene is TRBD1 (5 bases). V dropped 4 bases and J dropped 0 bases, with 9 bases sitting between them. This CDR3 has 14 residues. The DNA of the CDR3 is TGTGCCAGCAGTTGGGCAGGGAACCAAGAGACCCAGTACTTC. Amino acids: CASSWAGNQETQYF.

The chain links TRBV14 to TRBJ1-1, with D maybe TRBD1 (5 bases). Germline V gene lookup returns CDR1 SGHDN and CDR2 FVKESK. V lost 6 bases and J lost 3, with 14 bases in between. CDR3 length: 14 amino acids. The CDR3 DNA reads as TGTGCCAGCAGACGATGGGGCCTCGACACTGAAGCTTTCTTT. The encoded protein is CASRRWGLDTEAFF.

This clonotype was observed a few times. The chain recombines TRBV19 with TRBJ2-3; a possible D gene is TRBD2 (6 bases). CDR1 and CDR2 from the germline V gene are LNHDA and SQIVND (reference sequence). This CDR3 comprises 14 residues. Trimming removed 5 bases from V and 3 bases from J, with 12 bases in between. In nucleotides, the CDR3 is TGTGCCAGTAGTGTCCCGGGGGAGACAGATACGCAGTATTTT. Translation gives CASSVPGETDTQYF. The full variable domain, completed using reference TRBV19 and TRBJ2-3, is DGGITQSPKYLFRKEGQNVTLSCEQNLNHDAMYWYRQDPGQGLRLIYYSQIVNDFQKGDIAEGYSVSREKKESFPLTVTSAQKNPTAFYLCASSVPGETDTQYFGPGTRLTVL.

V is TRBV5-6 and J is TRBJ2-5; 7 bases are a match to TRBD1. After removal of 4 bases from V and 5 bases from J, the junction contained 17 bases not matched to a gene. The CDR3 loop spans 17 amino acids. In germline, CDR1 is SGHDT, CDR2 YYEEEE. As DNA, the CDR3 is TGTGCCAGCAGCACGGCGAAGACAGGGTGGGGGACGGAGACCCAGTACTTC. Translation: CASSTAKTGWGTETQYF. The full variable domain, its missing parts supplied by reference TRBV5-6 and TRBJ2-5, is DAGVTQSPTHLIKTRGQQVTLRCSPKSGHDTVSWYQQALGQGPQFIFQYYEEEERQRGNFPDRFSGHQFPNYSSELNVNALLLGDSALYLCASSTAKTGWGTETQYFGPGTRLLVL.

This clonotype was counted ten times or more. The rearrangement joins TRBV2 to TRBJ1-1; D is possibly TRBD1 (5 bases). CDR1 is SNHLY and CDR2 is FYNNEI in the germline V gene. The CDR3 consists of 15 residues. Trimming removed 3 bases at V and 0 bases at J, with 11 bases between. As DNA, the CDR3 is TGTGCCAGCAGTGATAGGGAGACAGTGAACACTGAAGCTTTCTTT. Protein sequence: CASSDRETVNTEAFF.